Following are 3 T cell receptor beta chains from one sample sequenced in a study of tumor and adjacent non-tumor tissue in lung cancer. The library came from three nested PCR rounds adapted from ARM-PCR protocols. Each CDR3 protein gets one entry after TCRdb re-called the multiplex PCR reads with MiXCR. The sample contains tens of thousands of distinct CDR3 sequences, over 60% of which appear only once. The template was RNA from unsorted bulk tissue. The sample was lung tumor tissue. The source of these receptors is a woman aged 40 to 50 with non-small cell lung cancer.

V and J are TRBV29-1 and TRBJ2-3; D not resolved. The CDR3 extends over 12 amino acids. V lost 5 bases, J lost 10 bases, and 16 bases lay in between. CDR1 is SQVTM and CDR2 is ANQGSEA in the germline V gene. In DNA, the CDR3 is TGCAGCGTTTATGGTATTCTAAATGCGCAGTATTTT. Amino acids: CSVYGILNAQYF.

This clonotype has a single count. Without the conserved terminal phenylalanine or tryptophan, this CDR3 likely stems from a read error. The J gene is TRBJ2-1, the V gene TRBV12-5; TRBD1 matches at 10 bases. The length of the CDR3 is 15 residues. Germline V lookup: CDR1 LGHNT, CDR2 FRNRAP. The CDR3 loop reads CACGLGTGAYNEQFL. CDR3 nucleotide sequence: TGTGCTTGTGGTTTGGGGACAGGGGCGTACAATGAGCAGTTCCTC.

The rearrangement links TRBV28 to TRBJ2-3; D is ambiguous. V lost 5 bases, J lost 3 bases, and 6 bases lay in between. This CDR3 is 12 amino acids long. CDR1 and CDR2 (germline): MDHEN, SYDVKM. The CDR3 DNA reads as TGTGCCAGCAGTGATCAGACAGATACGCAGTATTTT. Translated, it gives CASSDQTDTQYF.